The 3 T cell receptor beta chains below all came from one sample that was sequenced in a study of shared clonotypes between healthy human individuals. The table came from immunoSEQ multiplex PCR; TCRdb's copy has only in-frame clones and leaves some out. The table includes millions of clones, over 85% detected once. The source material was naive CD4+ T cells from PBMCs. Described subset: CD45RA+ positively selected. Receptors originate from a young man in good health. Some clones in this sample may be carry-over from other donors' samples.

The chain employs TRBV30 and TRBJ1-6, with a weak D call TRBD1 (5 bases). The CDR3 is made up of 16 amino acids. Germline loops: CDR1 GTSNPN, CDR2 SVGIG (reference sequence). V lost 5 bases and J lost 10, with 24 bases in between. The CDR3 sequence is CAWALEGRGSRSPLHF. The CDR3 region has the DNA TGTGCCTGGGCCCTCGAGGGAAGGGGTAGCAGGTCACCCCTCCACTTT. The full variable domain, with the rest looked up from reference TRBV30 and TRBJ1-6, is SQTIHQWPATLVQPVGSPLSLECTVEGTSNPNLYWYRQAAGRGLQLLFYSVGIGQISSEVPQNLSASRPQDRQFILSSKKLLLSDSGFYLCAWALEGRGSRSPLHFGNGTRLTVT.

The sample holds a few counts of this clone. Other DNA variants within this sample encode the same CDR3. The chain joins TRBV28 to TRBJ1-1; D uncertain. Trimming removed 5 bases from V and 8 bases from J, with 9 bases in between. This CDR3 contains 11 residues. Germline values: CDR1 MDHEN, CDR2 SYDVKM. This CDR3 reads CASSLTSEAFF. The CDR3 DNA sequence: TGTGCCAGCAGTCTGACATCGGAAGCTTTCTTT.

This chain uses TRBV9 with TRBJ2-1; 11 nucleotides align to TRBD2. The CDR3 consists of 16 residues. V lost 4 bases to trimming and J lost 1 base; unmatched junction nucleotides: 4. Germline CDR1 SGDLS, CDR2 YYNGEE. The CDR3 nucleotides read TGTGCCAGCAGCACTAGCGGGAGATCTTCCTACAATGAGCAGTTCTTC. It yields the protein CASSTSGRSSYNEQFF.